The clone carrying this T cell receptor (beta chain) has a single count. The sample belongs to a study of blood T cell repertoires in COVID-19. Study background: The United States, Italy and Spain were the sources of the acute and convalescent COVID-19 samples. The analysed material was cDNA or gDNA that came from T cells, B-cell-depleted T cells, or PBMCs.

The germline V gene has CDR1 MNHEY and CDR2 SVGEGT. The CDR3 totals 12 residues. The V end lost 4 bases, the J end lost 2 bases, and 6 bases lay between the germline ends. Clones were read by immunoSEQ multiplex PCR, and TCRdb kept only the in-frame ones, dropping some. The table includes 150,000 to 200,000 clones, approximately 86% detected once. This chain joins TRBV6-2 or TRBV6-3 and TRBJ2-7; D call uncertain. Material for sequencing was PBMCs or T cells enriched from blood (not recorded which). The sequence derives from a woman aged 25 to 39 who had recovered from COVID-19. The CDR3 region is CASSSNTYEQYF. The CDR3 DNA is TGTGCCAGCAGTTCGAACACCTACGAGCAGTACTTC.